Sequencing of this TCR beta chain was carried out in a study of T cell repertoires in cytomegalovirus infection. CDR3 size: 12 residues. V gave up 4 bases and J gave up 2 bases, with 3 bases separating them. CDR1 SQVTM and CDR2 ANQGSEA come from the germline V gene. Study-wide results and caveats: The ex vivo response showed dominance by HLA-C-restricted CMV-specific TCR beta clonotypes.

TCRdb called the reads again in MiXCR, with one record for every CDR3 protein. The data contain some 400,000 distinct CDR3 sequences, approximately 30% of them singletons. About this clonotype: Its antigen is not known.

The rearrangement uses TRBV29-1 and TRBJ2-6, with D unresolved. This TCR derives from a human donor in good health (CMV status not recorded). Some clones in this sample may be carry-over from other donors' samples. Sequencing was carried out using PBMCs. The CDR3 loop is CSVGTGANVLTF. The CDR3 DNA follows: TGCAGCGTTGGTACTGGGGCCAACGTCCTGACTTTC.